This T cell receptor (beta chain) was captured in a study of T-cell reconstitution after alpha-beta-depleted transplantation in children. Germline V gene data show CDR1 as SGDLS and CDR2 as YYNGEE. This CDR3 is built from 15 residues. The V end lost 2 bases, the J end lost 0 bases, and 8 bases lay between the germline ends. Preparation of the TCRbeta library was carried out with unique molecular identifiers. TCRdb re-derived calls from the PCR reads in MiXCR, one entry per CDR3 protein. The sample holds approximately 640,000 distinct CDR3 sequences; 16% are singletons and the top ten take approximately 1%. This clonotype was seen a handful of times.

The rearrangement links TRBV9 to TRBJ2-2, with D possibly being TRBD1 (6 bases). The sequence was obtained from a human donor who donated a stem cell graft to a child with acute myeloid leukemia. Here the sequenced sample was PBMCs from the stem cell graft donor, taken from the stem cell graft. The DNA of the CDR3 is TGTGCCAGCAGCGTCGGACAGCCGAACACCGGGGAGCTGTTTTTT. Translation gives CASSVGQPNTGELFF.